Listed below are T cell receptor beta chains from one sample, sequenced in a study of T cell responses to AZD1222 COVID-19 vaccine. The protocol was immunoSEQ multiplex PCR, while the TCRdb copy is restricted to in-frame clones and leaves out a portion. Found here are tens of thousands of clones, 86% of them singletons; the top ten hold 10%. Source: peripheral blood, taken on day 0 of AZD1222 vaccination. Receptors were obtained from an adult in good health. The CDR3 runs from the conserved cysteine through the conserved F or W. D genes are given only for firm matches. Clone size is shown for a subset of rows, as once, few, many or a class of expanded clone.

CDR3aa: CASSLGGQGREQFF; CDR3nt: TGTGCCAGCAGCTTAGGGGGGCAGGGTCGGGAGCAGTTCTTC; v_gene: TRBV11-2; j_gene: TRBJ2-1; d_gene: .; abundance: .
CDR3aa: CASSLAPGTGGHGYTF; CDR3nt: TGTGCCAGCAGCTTGGCCCCGGGGACAGGGGGTCATGGCTACACCTTC; v_gene: TRBV5-4; j_gene: TRBJ1-2; d_gene: TRBD1; abundance: once
CDR3aa: CASSQRRGDNEKLFF; CDR3nt: TGTGCCAGCAGCCAACGCCGGGGAGACAATGAAAAACTGTTTTTT; v_gene: TRBV3-1/TRBV3-2; j_gene: TRBJ1-4; d_gene: .; abundance: .
CDR3aa: CASSPRQGMNNEQFF; CDR3nt: TGTGCCAGCAGCCCTAGGCAGGGGATGAACAATGAGCAGTTCTTC; v_gene: TRBV14; j_gene: TRBJ2-1; d_gene: .; abundance: few
CDR3aa: CATSESTGNNEQFF; CDR3nt: TGTGCCACCAGTGAATCCACAGGGAACAATGAGCAGTTCTTC; v_gene: TRBV24-1; j_gene: TRBJ2-1; d_gene: .; abundance: .
CDR3aa: CASSLGGQLTYEQYF; CDR3nt: TGCGCCAGCAGCTTGGGGGGGCAGCTTACCTACGAGCAGTACTTC; v_gene: TRBV5-1; j_gene: TRBJ2-7; d_gene: .; abundance: few
CDR3aa: CAWRGLANYEQYF; CDR3nt: TGTGCCTGGAGGGGACTAGCGAACTACGAGCAGTACTTC; v_gene: TRBV30; j_gene: TRBJ2-7; d_gene: TRBD2; abundance: once
CDR3aa: CASSQFDSAYEQYF; CDR3nt: TGTGCCAGCAGCCAATTCGACAGTGCCTACGAGCAGTACTTC; v_gene: TRBV3-1/TRBV3-2; j_gene: TRBJ2-7; d_gene: .; abundance: .
CDR3aa: CASSITGRGETQYF; CDR3nt: TGTGCCAGTAGTATCACAGGGCGGGGAGAGACCCAGTACTTC; v_gene: TRBV19; j_gene: TRBJ2-5; d_gene: .; abundance: .
CDR3aa: CASSLAQQGAYEGQFF; CDR3nt: TGTGCCAGCAGCTTGGCCCAACAGGGGGCGTATGAAGGGCAGTTCTTC; v_gene: TRBV5-4; j_gene: TRBJ2-1; d_gene: TRBD1; abundance: .
CDR3aa: CASSSGTGAFF; CDR3nt: TGTGCCAGCAGCTCGGGGACGGGGGCTTTCTTT; v_gene: TRBV7-9; j_gene: TRBJ1-1; d_gene: .; abundance: .
CDR3aa: CASSERQGAWGYTF; CDR3nt: TGTGCCAGCAGTGAGAGACAGGGGGCATGGGGCTACACCTTC; v_gene: TRBV2; j_gene: TRBJ1-2; d_gene: TRBD1; abundance: once
CDR3aa: CASSMSVGSSNEKLFF; CDR3nt: TGTGCCAGTAGTATGAGTGTGGGGTCGTCGAATGAAAAACTGTTTTTT; v_gene: TRBV19; j_gene: TRBJ1-4; d_gene: .; abundance: few
CDR3aa: CASSPPPEYGNTIYF; CDR3nt: TGTGCCAGCTCACCACCCCCGGAGTATGGAAACACCATATATTTT; v_gene: TRBV18; j_gene: TRBJ1-3; d_gene: .; abundance: .
CDR3aa: CAINTRLQTSATNEKLFF; CDR3nt: TGTGCCATCAATACACGTCTCCAAACGTCTGCAACTAATGAAAAACTGTTTTTT; v_gene: TRBV10-3; j_gene: TRBJ1-4; d_gene: .; abundance: few
CDR3aa: CASSLSTGLRSYGYTF; CDR3nt: TGTGCCAGCAGCTTATCGACAGGGCTTCGGAGCTATGGCTACACCTTC; v_gene: TRBV7-2; j_gene: TRBJ1-2; d_gene: TRBD1; abundance: .
CDR3aa: CASSTGALPYNEQFF; CDR3nt: TGTGCCAGCAGCACAGGGGCCCTACCCTACAATGAGCAGTTCTTC; v_gene: TRBV3-1/TRBV3-2; j_gene: TRBJ2-1; d_gene: TRBD1; abundance: .
CDR3aa: CASSMAGGLSTEAFF; CDR3nt: TGTGCCAGCTCCATGGCGGGGGGCTTGTCCACTGAAGCTTTCTTT; v_gene: TRBV18; j_gene: TRBJ1-1; d_gene: .; abundance: .
CDR3aa: CASSLGQYGYTF; CDR3nt: TGTGCCAGCAGTTTGGGACAGTATGGCTACACCTTC; v_gene: TRBV28; j_gene: TRBJ1-2; d_gene: TRBD1; abundance: once
CDR3aa: CATRRTGASGVFF; CDR3nt: TGTGCCACCAGACGGACAGGGGCATCAGGAGTGTTTTTT; v_gene: TRBV15; j_gene: TRBJ1-4; d_gene: TRBD1; abundance: few
CDR3aa: CASSYERGGPNTEAFF; CDR3nt: TGTGCCAGCAGTTACGAACGCGGGGGACCCAACACTGAAGCTTTCTTT; v_gene: TRBV6-2/TRBV6-3; j_gene: TRBJ1-1; d_gene: .; abundance: .
CDR3aa: CASSLIAGGSTDTQYF; CDR3nt: TGTGCCAGCAGCTTAATAGCGGGAGGTTCCACAGATACGCAGTATTTT; v_gene: TRBV7-2; j_gene: TRBJ2-3; d_gene: TRBD2; abundance: .
CDR3aa: CASSLGAGGWELFF; CDR3nt: TGTGCCAGCAGCTTAGGAGCGGGAGGTTGGGAGCTGTTTTTT; v_gene: TRBV7-2; j_gene: TRBJ2-2; d_gene: TRBD2; abundance: .
CDR3aa: CASSQATGTSGLETQYF; CDR3nt: TGTGCCAGCAGCCAAGCGACCGGGACTAGCGGGCTAGAGACCCAGTACTTC; v_gene: TRBV3-1/TRBV3-2; j_gene: TRBJ2-5; d_gene: TRBD2; abundance: .
CDR3aa: CASSLGIGNEKLFF; CDR3nt: TGCGCCAGCAGCCTTGGGATAGGAAATGAAAAACTGTTTTTT; v_gene: TRBV4-1; j_gene: TRBJ1-4; d_gene: .; abundance: once
CDR3aa: CASSLGTGVGYTF; CDR3nt: TGTGCCAGCAGCCTTGGGACAGGGGTTGGCTACACCTTC; v_gene: TRBV9; j_gene: TRBJ1-2; d_gene: TRBD1; abundance: once
CDR3aa: CASSPGPTYEQYF; CDR3nt: TGTGCCAGCAGCCCGGGACCCACCTACGAGCAGTACTTC; v_gene: TRBV7-9; j_gene: TRBJ2-7; d_gene: .; abundance: .
CDR3aa: CASSLRTSGGETQYF; CDR3nt: TGTGCCAGTAGCCTCCGGACTAGCGGGGGGGAGACCCAGTACTTC; v_gene: TRBV3-1/TRBV3-2; j_gene: TRBJ2-5; d_gene: TRBD2; abundance: .
CDR3aa: CASSLRETLALHF; CDR3nt: TGTGCCAGCAGTTTAAGGGAGACCCTGGCCCTCCACTTT; v_gene: TRBV12-3/TRBV12-4; j_gene: TRBJ1-6; d_gene: .; abundance: .
CDR3aa: CASSSGSSAQFYEQYF; CDR3nt: TGTGCCAGCAGCTCAGGCTCAAGCGCCCAATTCTACGAGCAGTACTTC; v_gene: TRBV7-2; j_gene: TRBJ2-7; d_gene: .; abundance: .
CDR3aa: CASSLGWGRVDTEAFF; CDR3nt: TGCGCCAGCAGCTTGGGCTGGGGGCGCGTGGACACTGAAGCTTTCTTT; v_gene: TRBV5-1; j_gene: TRBJ1-1; d_gene: .; abundance: .
CDR3aa: CSVEQGRGGFSYEQYF; CDR3nt: TGCAGCGTTGAACAGGGAAGAGGGGGATTCTCCTACGAGCAGTACTTC; v_gene: TRBV29-1; j_gene: TRBJ2-7; d_gene: .; abundance: .
CDR3aa: CASSETGSSGNTIYF; CDR3nt: TGTGCCAGTAGCGAAACAGGGAGCTCTGGAAACACCATATATTTT; v_gene: TRBV19; j_gene: TRBJ1-3; d_gene: .; abundance: .
CDR3aa: CASSPGGGLDNSPLHF; CDR3nt: TGCGCCAGCAGCCCCGGGGGGGGGTTGGATAATTCACCCCTCCACTTT; v_gene: TRBV5-1; j_gene: TRBJ1-6; d_gene: .; abundance: .
CDR3aa: CASSLVAGGPSAYEQYF; CDR3nt: TGTGCCAGCAGCTTAGTCGCGGGAGGGCCCTCAGCCTACGAGCAGTACTTC; v_gene: TRBV7-8; j_gene: TRBJ2-7; d_gene: TRBD2; abundance: .
CDR3aa: CASSENRNEQFF; CDR3nt: TGTGCCAGCAGTGAAAATAGGAATGAGCAGTTCTTC; v_gene: TRBV6-1; j_gene: TRBJ2-1; d_gene: .; abundance: .
CDR3aa: CASSWTGEEAFF; CDR3nt: TGTGCCAGCAGCTGGACAGGGGAAGAAGCTTTCTTT; v_gene: TRBV5-4; j_gene: TRBJ1-1; d_gene: TRBD1; abundance: .
CDR3aa: CASSQYPGGGREKLFF; CDR3nt: TGCGCCAGCAGCCAATACCCCGGGGGCGGTAGGGAAAAACTGTTTTTT; v_gene: TRBV4-1; j_gene: TRBJ1-4; d_gene: .; abundance: few
CDR3aa: CASRTAQTDTQYF; CDR3nt: TGTGCCAGTCGGACAGCGCAGACAGATACGCAGTATTTT; v_gene: TRBV19; j_gene: TRBJ2-3; d_gene: .; abundance: .
CDR3aa: CASSLKGEEQFF; CDR3nt: TGTGCCAGCAGTTTAAAGGGTGAGGAGCAGTTCTTC; v_gene: TRBV28; j_gene: TRBJ2-1; d_gene: .; abundance: .
CDR3aa: CASSLSATNEKLFF; CDR3nt: TGTGCCAGCAGCTTGTCTGCAACTAATGAAAAACTGTTTTTT; v_gene: TRBV5-5; j_gene: TRBJ1-4; d_gene: .; abundance: .
CDR3aa: CASSQEGGQSTDTQYF; CDR3nt: TGTGCCAGCAGCCAAGAGGGCGGGCAGAGCACAGATACGCAGTATTTT; v_gene: TRBV4-2; j_gene: TRBJ2-3; d_gene: .; abundance: .
CDR3aa: CASSEVRGSAFF; CDR3nt: TGTGCCAGCAGTGAAGTGAGAGGCTCAGCTTTCTTT; v_gene: TRBV6-1; j_gene: TRBJ1-1; d_gene: .; abundance: .
CDR3aa: CASSPGQAVGGYTF; CDR3nt: TGTGCCAGCTCACCTGGACAGGCCGTAGGGGGCTACACCTTC; v_gene: TRBV18; j_gene: TRBJ1-2; d_gene: TRBD1; abundance: .
CDR3aa: CASSLGSGNEQYF; CDR3nt: TGTGCCAGCAGCTTAGGGTCAGGGAACGAGCAGTACTTC; v_gene: TRBV7-9; j_gene: TRBJ2-7; d_gene: .; abundance: .
CDR3aa: CASSPGPTRDEKLFF; CDR3nt: TGTGCCAGCTCACCCGGCCCCACCAGGGATGAAAAACTGTTTTTT; v_gene: TRBV18; j_gene: TRBJ1-4; d_gene: .; abundance: .